Listed here are 21 T cell receptor beta chains from one sample, sequenced in a study of blood T cell repertoires in COVID-19. Here immunoSEQ multiplex PCR was the method, and the copy in TCRdb shows in-frame clones only, minus some. The sample lists 100,000 to 150,000 clones; 65% to 85% were seen once. Sequenced: peripheral blood. Receptor source: a man aged 25-40 years with COVID-19, enrolled during active disease.

J is TRBJ1-2 and V is TRBV28; a weak D match, TRBD1 (5 bases). The CDR3 runs 13 residues. Trimming pared 8 bases from V and 5 bases from J, leaving 15 bases between. Germline V gene data show CDR1 as MDHEN and CDR2 as SYDVKM. As DNA, the CDR3 is TGTGCCAGCTCCAGGGCCCCGAGATATGGCTACACCTTC. Protein product: CASSRAPRYGYTF.

This clone was seen more than once but under ten times. The chain recombines TRBV2 with TRBJ2-3; 9 bases line up with TRBD2. CDR1 SNHLY and CDR2 FYNNEI come from the germline V gene. Trimming removed 3 bases from V and 2 bases from J; junction bases left unmatched: 3. This CDR3 contains 15 residues. The CDR3 DNA sequence: TGTGCCAGCAGTGACCTAGCGGGGTTCACAGATACGCAGTATTTT. It encodes CASSDLAGFTDTQYF.

The chain links TRBV4-2 to TRBJ2-5, with 14 nucleotides matching TRBD2. There are 18 residues in the CDR3. Per the germline V gene, CDR1 is LGHNA and CDR2 is YNFKEQ. After removal of 4 bases from V and 0 bases from J, the junction contained 7 bases not matched to a gene. The CDR3 sequence is CASSLRTSGGTYQETQYF. Here the CDR3 DNA reads TGTGCCAGCAGCCTCCGGACTAGCGGGGGGACCTACCAAGAGACCCAGTACTTC.

This chain connects TRBV11-2 to TRBJ1-2; 10 bases map to TRBD1. The CDR3 contains 17 residues. Trimming cost V 4 bases and J 6 bases; bases outside gene matches: 14. Germline V lookup: CDR1 SGHAT, CDR2 FQNNGV. CDR3 sequence: CASSSTLRDRGSDGYTF. CDR3 DNA sequence: TGTGCCAGCAGCTCCACGCTCCGGGACAGGGGATCGGATGGCTACACCTTC.

The CDR3 bases are TGTGCCAGCAGCTACGCCAGGGAGGACACTGAAGCTTTCTTT. Its protein product is CASSYAREDTEAFF. The chain carries TRBV11-3 and TRBJ1-1; D may be TRBD1 (5 bases). In germline, CDR1 is SGHNT, CDR2 YENEEA. The ends were cut back, 4 bases at V and 3 bases at J, with 12 bases in the middle. There are 14 residues in the CDR3.

The chain uses TRBV6-2 or TRBV6-3 and TRBJ2-3; D may be TRBD2 (5 bases). V lost 1 base and J lost 2, with 7 bases in between. Germline CDR1 MNHEY, CDR2 SVGEGT. The CDR3 extends over 14 amino acids. CDR3 sequence: CASSYLRDTDTQYF. The CDR3 region has the DNA TGTGCCAGCAGTTACTTGAGGGACACAGATACGCAGTATTTT.

The chain is built from TRBV27 and TRBJ2-1, with 9 bases lining up with TRBD2. The germline V gene encodes CDR1 MNHEY and CDR2 SMNVEV (reference sequence). The CDR3 contains 16 residues. Trimming at V came to 5 bases and at J to 0 bases, leaving 5 bases not matched to a gene. This CDR3 is CASSPRSGSSYNEQFF. As DNA, the CDR3 is TGTGCCAGCAGTCCCCGTAGCGGGAGCTCCTACAATGAGCAGTTCTTC.

The gene calls are TRBV28 and TRBJ2-3, with TRBD1 matching 7 bases. The CDR3 covers 15 residues. The junction had 6 bases not matched to a gene; V was cut back by 6 bases and J by 0 bases. Germline CDR1 reads MDHEN; CDR2 reads SYDVKM. CDR3 DNA: TGTGCCAGCAGCCTCCGGGACAGAAGCACAGATACGCAGTATTTT. Protein: CASSLRDRSTDTQYF.

This clone was counted a single time. In DNA, the CDR3 is TGTGCCATCAGTGTCCAGGGGAACACTGAAGCTTTCTTT. Translation: CAISVQGNTEAFF. The rearrangement joins TRBV10-3 to TRBJ1-1; D is possibly TRBD1 (5 bases). Germline V gene data show CDR1 as ENHRY and CDR2 as SYGVKD. The CDR3 length is 13 residues. Deletions cut 4 bases from V and 1 base from J, with 7 bases between.

The CDR3 bases are TGTGCCAGCAGTCGCCGGGGGGACAATGAGCAGTTCTTC. Translation gives CASSRRGDNEQFF. This sequence joins TRBV2 and TRBJ2-1; 7 bases fit TRBD2. The ends lost 5 bases at V and 5 bases at J; junction bases unmatched: 3. There are 13 residues in the CDR3. Germline V gene data show CDR1 as SNHLY and CDR2 as FYNNEI.

V usage is TRBV28 and J usage is TRBJ2-1; TRBD1 matches at 7 bases. Germline CDR1 MDHEN, CDR2 SYDVKM. The V gene end was trimmed by 4 bases and the J gene end by 0 bases; junction bases not matched to a gene: 3. The CDR3 length is 15 residues. The CDR3 coding sequence is TGTGCCAGCAGTTCCGGGACAGCCTCCTACAATGAGCAGTTCTTC. Translating it yields CASSSGTASYNEQFF.

The chain joins TRBV5-6 to TRBJ1-4, with 8 bases lining up with TRBD1. Germline V gives CDR1 SGHDT, CDR2 YYEEEE. J lost 5 bases, V lost 0 bases, and 3 bases had no gene match. This CDR3 spans 15 amino acids. The CDR3 coding sequence is TGTGCCAGCAGCTTGGGACAGGGGCAAAATGAAAAACTGTTTTTT. Translation gives CASSLGQGQNEKLFF.

The chain has TRBV3-1 (or the pseudogene TRBV3-2) and TRBJ1-1, with unresolved D. Trimming removed 6 bases at V and 7 bases at J, with 12 bases between. CDR1 LGHDT and CDR2 YNNKEL come from the germline V gene (reference sequence). This CDR3 is built from 12 residues. Written as DNA, the CDR3 is TGTGCCAGCAGTCGACAAGCCAGTGAAGCTTTCTTT. Its translation: CASSRQASEAFF.

This chain links TRBV4-1 with TRBJ2-1, with a possible D match to TRBD1 (6 bases). Germline loops: CDR1 MGHRA, CDR2 YSYEKL. The CDR3 is 20 amino acids. V was pared by 0 bases and J by 0 bases, with 21 bases between. CDR3 region: CASSQDPVRGSESSYNEQFF. DNA of the CDR3: TGCGCCAGCAGCCAAGATCCGGTCAGGGGTAGTGAGAGCTCCTACAATGAGCAGTTCTTC.

The chain couples TRBV7-2 to TRBJ2-3, with 8 bases fitting TRBD2. Trimming took 1 base from V and 8 from J; bases not matched to a gene: 8. Germline V gene lookup returns CDR1 SGHTA and CDR2 FQGNSA. This CDR3 spans 15 amino acids. CDR3 bases: TGTGCCAGCAGCTTAGGGCTAGCGGGTGGGGGTACGCAGTATTTT. It encodes CASSLGLAGGGTQYF.

The chain joins TRBV28 to TRBJ1-1; D is unclear. Per germline, CDR1 MDHEN and CDR2 SYDVKM. Deletions cut 5 bases from V and 3 bases from J, with 13 bases between. This CDR3 is 14 amino acids long. The CDR3: CASSLPSDYTEAFF. The CDR3 DNA follows: TGTGCCAGCAGTCTCCCCTCGGACTACACTGAAGCTTTCTTT.

This chain links TRBV30 with TRBJ2-7; TRBD1 is a possible D gene (6 bases). This CDR3 contains 13 residues. Trimming took 1 base from V and 11 from J, leaving 18 bases between them. CDR1 and CDR2 (germline): GTSNPN, SVGIG (reference sequence). The CDR3 spells CAWSGEVRDTEYF. The CDR3 DNA follows: TGTGCCTGGAGTGGAGAAGTCAGGGACACGGAGTACTTC.

This chain joins TRBV5-4 and TRBJ2-5; D gene ambiguous. The CDR3 has 12 residues. Trimming took 0 bases from V and 5 from J, leaving 5 bases between them. Germline V CDR1 and CDR2: SGHNT, YYREEE (reference sequence). In DNA, the CDR3 is TGTGCCAGCAGCTTGGGGCTGGAGACCCAGTACTTC. This gives the protein CASSLGLETQYF.

The gene calls are TRBV9 and TRBJ2-7, with 9 bases identical to TRBD2. Germline CDR1 is SGDLS and CDR2 is YYNGEE. Trimming took 3 bases from V and 2 from J; bases not matched to a gene: 6. The CDR3 contains 15 residues. DNA for the CDR3: TGTGCCAGCAGCGCGAGCGGGGGGAAGACCTACGAGCAGTACTTC. Translated, it gives CASSASGGKTYEQYF.

The chain recombines TRBV7-9 with TRBJ1-6; TRBD1 might be the D (5 bases). Germline lookup yields CDR1 SEHNR and CDR2 FQNEAQ (reference sequence). The V end lost 6 bases, the J end lost 5 bases, and 11 bases lay between the germline ends. CDR3 length: 14 residues. The CDR3 DNA reads as TGTGCCAGCAGGGCAGCGGGGGATAATTCACCCCTCCACTTT. Translated: CASRAAGDNSPLHF.

This clone was seen only a few times. This chain connects TRBV5-6 to TRBJ1-1; no clear D gene. Germline values: CDR1 SGHDT, CDR2 YYEEEE. This CDR3 comprises 13 residues. Trimming took 0 bases from V and 3 from J, leaving 6 bases between them. This chain's CDR3 is CASSLGRYTEAFF. The CDR3 DNA is TGTGCCAGCAGCTTGGGGAGGTACACTGAAGCTTTCTTT. Together with reference TRBV5-6 and TRBJ1-1, the CDR3 gives the full variable domain: DAGVTQSPTHLIKTRGQQVTLRCSPKSGHDTVSWYQQALGQGPQFIFQYYEEEERQRGNFPDRFSGHQFPNYSSELNVNALLLGDSALYLCASSLGRYTEAFFGQGTRLTVV.